A selection of T cell receptor beta chains follows, all from one sample in a study of cytotoxic CD8 clonotypes in ibrutinib-treated CLL. Sequencing was performed with immunoSEQ multiplex PCR; in TCRdb, only in-frame clones are kept and a portion is missing. The sample comprises about 140,000 clones, 80% of which are singletons, and 6.5% to 8% rests with the top ten. Specimen: PBMCs, collected after 36 months of ibrutinib treatment. The receptors here all came from a human donor with chronic lymphocytic leukemia. Both conserved end residues are trimmed from each CDR3. The D gene is left open where the match is weak.

V gene	D gene	J gene	CDR3 protein
TRBV7-2	TRBD2	TRBJ2-3	ASSRTSGTDTQY
TRBV27	-	TRBJ2-1	ASSFGYEQF
TRBV2	TRBD1	TRBJ2-7	ASSQTGDPSYEQY
TRBV6-5	-	TRBJ1-2	ASGWGYGYT
TRBV11-2	-	TRBJ2-7	ASSLVGTTTDEQY
TRBV4-1	-	TRBJ2-1	ASSPRATSDNEQF
TRBV5-1	TRBD2	TRBJ2-7	ASSAVLAGASEQY
TRBV6-5	-	TRBJ1-2	ASSYSNRGVDGYT
TRBV19	-	TRBJ2-6	ASSTLRGRSSGANVLT
TRBV29-1	TRBD2	TRBJ2-2	SIRELAANTGELF
TRBV29-1	-	TRBJ2-7	SVVVYEQY
TRBV28	-	TRBJ1-1	ASTVYLNTEAF
TRBV30	-	TRBJ2-7	AWSVQAPPYEQY
TRBV20-1	-	TRBJ1-1	SADPGAF
TRBV2	-	TRBJ2-7	ASIARGSYEQY
TRBV19	-	TRBJ2-5	ASSTWMEETQY
TRBV4-1	TRBD2	TRBJ2-1	ASSHPSGLAGGGTYNEQF
TRBV4-1	-	TRBJ2-4	ASSQAGLAKNIQY
TRBV5-1	-	TRBJ1-2	ASSRVGSYGYT
TRBV7-9	TRBD1	TRBJ2-1	ASSFTPGQGGNEQF
TRBV9	-	TRBJ2-1	ASSTLPTEQF
TRBV19	TRBD1	TRBJ2-7	ASRPSGQHYEQY
TRBV20-1	-	TRBJ2-7	SASMVYEQY
TRBV5-1	-	TRBJ1-1	ASSLGQPTEAF
TRBV18	-	TRBJ2-1	ASSFLVDEQF
TRBV5-1	-	TRBJ2-5	ASSLAFSQGQETQY
TRBV25-1	TRBD1	TRBJ2-3	ASTRDRGLGTDTQY
TRBV28	TRBD2	TRBJ2-3	ATGDYLDTQY
TRBV10-1	-	TRBJ2-7	ASSDSIGSYEQY
TRBV19	-	TRBJ1-5	ASSAGGNRGQPQH
TRBV7-9	TRBD1	TRBJ1-5	ASSPTGGGNQPQH
TRBV2	-	TRBJ2-2	ASSIGGNTGELF
TRBV4-1	-	TRBJ2-2	ASSQNFVTGELF
TRBV30	TRBD2	TRBJ2-4	AWTLGGRDIQY
TRBV6-5	TRBD2	TRBJ2-7	ASIRTSGIGEQY
TRBV11-2	-	TRBJ2-1	ASSLGEFGLLNEQF
TRBV19	TRBD2	TRBJ2-2	ASRRAAGGPSTGELF
TRBV14	TRBD1	TRBJ1-1	ASSFSRGRGTEAF
TRBV18	-	TRBJ1-6	ASSLDVVFSPLH
TRBV5-1	-	TRBJ1-1	ASSLVGSLNTEAF
TRBV5-1	-	TRBJ1-1	ASYRDGGTEAF
TRBV18	-	TRBJ1-1	ASSPQAQNTEAF